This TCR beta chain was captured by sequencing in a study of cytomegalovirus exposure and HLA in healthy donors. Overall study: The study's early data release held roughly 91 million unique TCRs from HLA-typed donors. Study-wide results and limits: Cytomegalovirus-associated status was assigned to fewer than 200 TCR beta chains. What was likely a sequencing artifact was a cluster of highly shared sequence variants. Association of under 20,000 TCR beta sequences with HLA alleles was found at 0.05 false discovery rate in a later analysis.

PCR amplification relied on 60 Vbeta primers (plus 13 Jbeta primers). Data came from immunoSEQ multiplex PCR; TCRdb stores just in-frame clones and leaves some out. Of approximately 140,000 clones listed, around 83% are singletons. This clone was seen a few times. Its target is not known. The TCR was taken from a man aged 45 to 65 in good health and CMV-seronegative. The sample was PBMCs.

This CDR3 is CASRTGFRGRRGNTIYF. Written as DNA, the CDR3 is TGTGCCAGTAGGACCGGGTTCAGGGGAAGAAGAGGAAACACCATATATTTT. The J gene is TRBJ1-3, the V gene TRBV19; D perhaps matches TRBD1 (6 bases). Germline V gene sequence: CDR1 LNHDA, CDR2 SQIVND (reference sequence). V shed 6 bases and J shed 4 bases, with 22 bases lying between them. This CDR3 has 17 residues.